At least ten counts were recorded for the clone carrying this TCR beta chain. Its cognate antigen is unknown. All patients picked for sequencing had shown, by flow cytometry, an expansion of CD8+CD57+ cells. Everyone among the patients had severe acquired aplastic anemia. There was no therapy given to any patient before the blood sampling took place. TCR beta VDJ combinations and CDR3 sequences were profiled from genomic DNA. In TCRdb, the reads were re-called with MiXCR into one record per CDR3 protein. The table lists 150,000 to 200,000 distinct CDR3 sequences, under 55% of them singletons. This entry comes from a study of CD8+CD57+ T cells in acquired aplastic anemia. Study as a whole: Quantities of DNA derived from sorted CD4+ and CD8+ cells averaged 3.2 ug.

Germline CDR1 SGDLS, CDR2 YYNGEE. CDR3 length: 16 amino acids. V shed 4 bases and J shed 7 bases, with 18 bases lying between them. Notes on the study in general: Patients and controls had CD8+ Simpson's diversity values that were not significantly distinct.

This TCR was sampled from a human donor with aplastic anemia. V gene TRBV9 combines with J gene TRBJ1-6, with a tentative D call TRBD1 (5 bases). Sample: sorted CD4+, CD8+, or CD8+CD57+ T cells (not recorded which) from PBMCs. The CDR3 DNA reads as TGTGCCAGCAGCCCAAGAGGGCAGGGCCCGAATTCACCCCTCCACTTT. Its protein product is CASSPRGQGPNSPLHF.